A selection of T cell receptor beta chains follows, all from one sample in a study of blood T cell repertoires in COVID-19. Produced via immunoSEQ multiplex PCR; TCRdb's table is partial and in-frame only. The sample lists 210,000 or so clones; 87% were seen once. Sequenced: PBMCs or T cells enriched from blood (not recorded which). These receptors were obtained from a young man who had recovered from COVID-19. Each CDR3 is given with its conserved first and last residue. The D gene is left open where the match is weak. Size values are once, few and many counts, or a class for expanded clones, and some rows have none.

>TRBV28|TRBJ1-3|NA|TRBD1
CASGTTGESSGNTIYF
TGTGCCAGCGGAACAACAGGGGAGAGCTCTGGAAACACCATATATTTT
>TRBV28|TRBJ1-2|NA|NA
CASKGRDDPNYGYTF
TGTGCCAGCAAGGGGAGGGACGACCCAAACTATGGCTACACCTTC
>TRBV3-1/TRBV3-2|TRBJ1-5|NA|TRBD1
CASSQTTGGNQPQHF
TGTGCCAGCAGCCAAACCACAGGGGGCAATCAGCCCCAGCATTTT
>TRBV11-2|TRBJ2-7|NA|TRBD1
CASSLFPGTGPYEQYF
TGTGCCAGCAGCTTATTCCCCGGGACAGGACCCTACGAGCAGTACTTC
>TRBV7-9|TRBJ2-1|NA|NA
CASSGGGTFNEQFF
TGTGCCAGCAGTGGCGGGGGCACATTCAATGAGCAGTTCTTC
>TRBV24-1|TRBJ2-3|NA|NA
CATSDTRIGPDTQYF
TGTGCCACCAGTGACACCCGAATTGGGCCAGATACGCAGTATTTT
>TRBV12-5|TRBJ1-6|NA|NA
CASGLVRGGRGNSPLHF
TGTGCTAGTGGTTTGGTACGAGGAGGGAGGGGTAATTCACCCCTCCACTTT
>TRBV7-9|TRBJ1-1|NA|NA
CASSFDSESSEAFF
TGTGCCAGCAGCTTCGATTCGGAGTCTTCTGAAGCTTTCTTT
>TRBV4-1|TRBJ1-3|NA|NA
CASSQDSVESSGNTIYF
TGCGCCAGCAGCCAAGATTCGGTTGAAAGCTCTGGAAACACCATATATTTT
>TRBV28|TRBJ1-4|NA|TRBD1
CASSLAPGQFDEKLFF
TGTGCCAGCAGTTTAGCCCCGGGACAGTTCGATGAAAAACTGTTTTTT
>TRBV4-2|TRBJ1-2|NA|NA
CASSYDRQSTGYTF
TGTGCCAGCAGTTACGACCGACAGTCCACGGGCTACACCTTC
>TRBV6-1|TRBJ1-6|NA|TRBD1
CASREDRDPSWASPLHF
TGTGCCAGCAGAGAAGACAGGGATCCATCATGGGCTTCACCCCTCCACTTT
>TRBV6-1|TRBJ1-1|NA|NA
CASSDNWNTEAFF
TGTGCCAGCAGTGATAACTGGAACACTGAAGCTTTCTTT
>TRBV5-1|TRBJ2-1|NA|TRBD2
CASSFSLAGDNEQFF
TGCGCCAGCAGCTTTAGCCTAGCGGGAGACAATGAGCAGTTCTTC
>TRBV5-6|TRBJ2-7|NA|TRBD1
CASSRDRVFYEQYF
TGTGCCAGCAGCCGGGACAGAGTCTTCTACGAGCAGTACTTC
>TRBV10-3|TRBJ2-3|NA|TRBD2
CAILAGGTDTQYF
TGTGCCATACTAGCGGGAGGCACAGATACGCAGTATTTT
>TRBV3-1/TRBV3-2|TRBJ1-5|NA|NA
CASSPGLGQPQHF
TGTGCCAGCAGCCCCGGGTTAGGACAGCCCCAGCATTTT
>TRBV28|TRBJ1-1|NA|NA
CASSPPRVVNTEAFF
TGTGCCAGCAGTCCGCCGCGGGTCGTGAACACTGAAGCTTTCTTT
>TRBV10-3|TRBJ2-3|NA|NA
CAISRESTDTQYF
TGTGCCATCTCGAGGGAGAGCACAGATACGCAGTATTTT
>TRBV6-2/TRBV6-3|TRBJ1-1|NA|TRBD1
CASSYSRTGGDTEAFF
TGTGCCAGCAGTTACTCGAGGACAGGAGGGGACACTGAAGCTTTCTTT
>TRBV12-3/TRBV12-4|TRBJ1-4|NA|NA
CASPRKTEEKLFF
TGTGCCAGCCCCCGCAAGACTGAGGAAAAACTGTTTTTT
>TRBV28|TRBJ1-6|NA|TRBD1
CASRSGGAGNSPLHF
TGTGCCAGCAGGTCAGGGGGCGCGGGGAATTCACCCCTCCACTTT
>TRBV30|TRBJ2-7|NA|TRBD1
CAWEGQGDLEQYF
TGTGCCTGGGAGGGACAGGGGGACCTCGAGCAGTACTTC
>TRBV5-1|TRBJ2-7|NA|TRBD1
CASSFLGQGRLTSYEQYF
TGCGCCAGCAGCTTCCTTGGACAGGGCCGGCTAACGTCCTACGAGCAGTACTTC
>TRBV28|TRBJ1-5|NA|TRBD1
CASSSPTGINQPQHF
TGTGCCAGCAGTTCCCCGACAGGGATCAATCAGCCCCAGCATTTT
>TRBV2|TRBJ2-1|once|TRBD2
CASRGQPGAGGVEQFF
TGTGCCAGCAGAGGCCAACCGGGGGCGGGAGGGGTAGAGCAGTTCTTC
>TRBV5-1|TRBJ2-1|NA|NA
CASKLLSDSYNEQFF
TGCGCCAGCAAACTTTTAAGCGACTCCTACAATGAGCAGTTCTTC
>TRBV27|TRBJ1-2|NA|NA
CASSLSSGEGGYTF
TGTGCCAGCAGTTTATCTTCAGGGGAGGGCGGCTACACCTTC
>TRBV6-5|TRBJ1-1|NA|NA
CASSQTGPGTEAFF
TGTGCCAGCAGCCAGACAGGACCAGGGACTGAAGCTTTCTTT
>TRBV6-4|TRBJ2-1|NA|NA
CASSDSDNNEQFF
TGTGCCAGCAGTGACTCGGACAACAATGAGCAGTTCTTC
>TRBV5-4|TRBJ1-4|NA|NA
CASSPGGRAEKLFF
TGTGCCAGCAGCCCCGGGGGGAGGGCTGAAAAACTGTTTTTT
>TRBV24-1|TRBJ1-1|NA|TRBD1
CATSDPGQGFRTEAFF
TGTGCCACCAGTGACCCGGGACAGGGTTTCAGGACTGAAGCTTTCTTT
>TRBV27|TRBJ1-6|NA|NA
CASSLGGLEGNSPLHF
TGTGCCAGCAGTTTAGGCGGTTTGGAGGGGAATTCACCCCTCCACTTT
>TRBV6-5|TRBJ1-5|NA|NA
CASRFEGDSNQPQHF
TGTGCCAGCAGGTTCGAGGGGGATAGCAATCAGCCCCAGCATTTT
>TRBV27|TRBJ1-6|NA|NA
CASSSTPPRINSPLHF
TGTGCCAGCAGTTCTACCCCTCCCAGGATTAATTCACCCCTCCACTTT
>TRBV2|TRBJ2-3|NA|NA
CAGQGGDTQYF
TGTGCGGGCCAAGGAGGAGATACGCAGTATTTT
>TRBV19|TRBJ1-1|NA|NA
CASSIDGPVRRLNTEAFF
TGTGCCAGTAGTATAGACGGACCGGTGAGGAGGCTGAACACTGAAGCTTTCTTT
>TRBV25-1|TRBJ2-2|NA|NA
CASSEFYAGQPTGELFF
TGTGCCAGCAGTGAATTTTATGCGGGGCAGCCCACCGGGGAGCTGTTTTTT
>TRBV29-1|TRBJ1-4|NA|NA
CSVRGGGEKLFF
TGCAGCGTTCGGGGGGGTGGAGAAAAACTGTTTTTT
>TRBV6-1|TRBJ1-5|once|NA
CASSEGSVSNQPQHF
TGTGCCAGCAGTGAAGGGTCAGTTAGCAATCAGCCCCAGCATTTT